The present T cell receptor beta chain was sequenced within a study of blood T cells in healthy people across ages. A word on this clonotype: Its antigen is not known.

General study points: Strong correlation existed between TCR beta diversity and naive T cell percentage. Roughly linear declines in TCR beta diversity per million T cells occurred with age.

Unmatched junction bases numbered 17, after V lost 5 bases and J lost 2 bases. The CDR3 contains 18 residues. Germline V lookup: CDR1 SGHTA, CDR2 FQGNSA. Through a sample-barcoded 5' primer and a J-beta primer mix, a second PCR was run for roughly 7 to 11 cycles. TCRdb reprocessed the 5' RACE reads via MiXCR and lists one record per CDR3 protein. The sample lists some 690,000 distinct CDR3 sequences, 20% to 25% occurring once. Isolation per sample recovered at least 7 million PBMCs. The V and J genes are TRBV7-2 and TRBJ2-5; 7 positions agree with TRBD2. Material: blood. This sequence was found in a man in his 70s in good health. CDR3 protein: CASSRKRTRVGSQETQYF. The DNA of the CDR3 is TGTGCCAGCAGCAGAAAACGGACTAGGGTGGGAAGTCAAGAGACCCAGTACTTC.